This is a list of T cell receptor beta chains from one sample in a study of human T cells and chemical hapten exposure. TCRdb processed the RACE reads anew with MiXCR; each CDR3 protein has one entry. The sample lists approximately 100,000 distinct CDR3 sequences; around 10% were seen once. Source: whole blood, taken in connection with sensitization to the hapten diphenylcyclopropenone (DPC). The source is a woman in her forties with alopecia areata. Some clones in this sample may be carry-over from other donors' samples. The CDR3 runs from the conserved cysteine through the conserved F or W. A D gene is named only where the DNA matches it firmly. The size entry is marked missing in some rows and otherwise reads once, few, many or a size class.

>few|TRBV11-2|13|TRBJ2-2|NA
TGTGCCAGCAGCTTGAGCTACACCGGGGAGCTGTTTTTT
CASSLSYTGELFF
>NA|TRBV7-2|13|TRBJ2-5|NA
TGTGCCAGCAGCTCCACTGCAAGGGAGACCCAGTACTTC
CASSSTARETQYF
>NA|TRBV12-3/TRBV12-4|15|TRBJ1-2|TRBD1
TGTGCCAGCAGAGAAGGGGACAGGGGTCTATATGGCTACACCTTC
CASREGDRGLYGYTF
>many|TRBV4-3|14|TRBJ2-5|NA
TGCGCCAGCAGCCAAGACGACGGATATGAGACCCAGTACTTC
CASSQDDGYETQYF
>many|TRBV29-1|11|TRBJ2-2|NA
TGCAGCGGAATGGACACCGGGGAGCTGTTTTTT
CSGMDTGELFF
>many|TRBV7-2|13|TRBJ1-3|NA
TGTGCCAGCAGCTTCACGGGAGGGGACACCATATATTTT
CASSFTGGDTIYF
>few|TRBV10-3|12|TRBJ2-1|NA
TGTGCCATCAGTGAGTCGCGGATTCCCCAGTTCTTC
CAISESRIPQFF
>many|TRBV7-9|14|TRBJ2-6|NA
TGTGCCAGCAGCGGAGTGCCCGGGGCCAACGTCCTGACTTTC
CASSGVPGANVLTF
>NA|TRBV3-1|15|TRBJ1-5|TRBD1
TGTGCCAGCAGCCCCGACAGGGATGACAATCAGCCCCAGCATTTT
CASSPDRDDNQPQHF
>NA|TRBV6-2/TRBV6-3|13|TRBJ1-5|NA
TGTGCCAGCAGTGACAGTCGCGGTCAGCCCCAGCATTTT
CASSDSRGQPQHF
>few|TRBV12-3/TRBV12-4|14|TRBJ1-1|NA
TGTGCCAGCAGTTTGGGACGGAGGAACACTGAAGCTTTCTTT
CASSLGRRNTEAFF
>NA|TRBV18|15|TRBJ2-1|NA
TGTGCCAGCTCACTCTACGTGAGCTCCTACAATGAGCAGTTCTTC
CASSLYVSSYNEQFF
>many|TRBV10-1|16|TRBJ2-3|TRBD1
TGCGCCAGCAGCCAGACAGGGTCCAGACTGACAGATACGCAGTATTTT
CASSQTGSRLTDTQYF
>many|TRBV9|13|TRBJ2-3|NA
TGTGCCAGCAGCGTTCGGAGCACAGATACGCAGTATTTT
CASSVRSTDTQYF
>NA|TRBV6-2/TRBV6-3|15|TRBJ2-3|NA
TGTGCCAGCAGTTCGGGAACAGAGAGCACAGATACGCAGTATTTT
CASSSGTESTDTQYF
>many|TRBV7-2|14|TRBJ1-2|TRBD1
TGTGCCAGCAGCTTACAGGGGGACGGCTATGGCTACACCTTC
CASSLQGDGYGYTF
>few|TRBV5-1|13|TRBJ2-7|NA
TGCGCCAGCAGCTTAGGGCAGGGCCTCGAGCAGTACTTC
CASSLGQGLEQYF
>many|TRBV11-2|16|TRBJ2-2|NA
TGTGCCAGCAGCCTCCTTGAGGCGGGGTTGATCGGGGAGCTGTTTTTT
CASSLLEAGLIGELFF
>NA|TRBV10-3|19|TRBJ1-1|TRBD1
TGTGCCATCAGTGAGCCACCCGCCTCGGACAGGTCCATGAACACTGAAGCTTTCTTT
CAISEPPASDRSMNTEAFF
>many|TRBV3-1|15|TRBJ2-1|TRBD2
TGTGCCAGCAGCCCTGCTAGCGGGGGGGCCAATGAGCAGTTCTTC
CASSPASGGANEQFF
>many|TRBV28|14|TRBJ1-4|NA
TGTGCCAGCAGTTTTGCAGGCCTGAAGGAAAAACTGTTTTTT
CASSFAGLKEKLFF
>few|TRBV28|15|TRBJ2-3|NA
TGTGCCAGCAGTCCCCCTGGCGGGGCCACAGATACGCAGTATTTT
CASSPPGGATDTQYF
>many|TRBV6-6|15|TRBJ1-1|NA
TGTGCCAGCAGTTACGACCGACAGGCGAACACTGAAGCTTTCTTT
CASSYDRQANTEAFF
>NA|TRBV3-1|16|TRBJ2-7|NA
TGTGCCAGCAGCCAAGGATTTGTGGCAGGGGCCTACGAGCAGTACTTC
CASSQGFVAGAYEQYF
>few|TRBV4-3|15|TRBJ1-1|TRBD1
TGCGCCAGCAGCCTTAACCCACAGGGGGCGACTGAAGCTTTCTTT
CASSLNPQGATEAFF
>many|TRBV7-2|15|TRBJ2-1|NA
TGTGCCAGCAGCTTAGTCGACAGCTCCTACAATGAGCAGTTCTTC
CASSLVDSSYNEQFF
>NA|TRBV29-1|15|TRBJ2-7|TRBD2
TGCAGCGTCGGGGGGGTACGGGACTTTCCCTACGAGCAGTACTTC
CSVGGVRDFPYEQYF
>few|TRBV11-3|17|TRBJ2-1|NA
TGTGCCAGCAGCTTAGATGAGGGCAGGGGGAGGTACAATGAGCAGTTCTTC
CASSLDEGRGRYNEQFF
>NA|TRBV27|15|TRBJ1-5|NA
TGTGCCAGCAGTTTATCGAGGGGGAGCAATCAGCCCCAGCATTTT
CASSLSRGSNQPQHF
>many|TRBV20-1|14|TRBJ2-1|NA
TGCAGTGCTTGGGGTCCAGCCGGATACAATGAGCAGTTCTTC
CSAWGPAGYNEQFF
>many|TRBV4-3|13|TRBJ2-6|NA
TGCGCCAGCAGCCAAGGGGGGGCCAACGTCCTGACTTTC
CASSQGGANVLTF
>NA|TRBV28|14|TRBJ1-4|NA
TGTGCCAGCAGTTTGTCAGGGGCGGGGGAAAAACTGTTTTTT
CASSLSGAGEKLFF
>many|TRBV7-6|16|TRBJ2-2|NA
TGTGCCAGCAGCCCCCGGCGGTCACTAAACACCGGGGAGCTGTTTTTT
CASSPRRSLNTGELFF
>NA|TRBV7-6|13|TRBJ2-1|NA
TGTGCCAGCAGCCGAACTAACTACAATGAGCAGTTCTTC
CASSRTNYNEQFF
>many|TRBV5-1|11|TRBJ2-7|NA
TGCGCCAGCAGTCGCTTCGGGGAGCAGTACTTC
CASSRFGEQYF
>NA|TRBV19|16|TRBJ2-7|TRBD1
TGTGCCAGTAGTATAGGGATGGGGACAGGGACCTACGAGCAGTACTTC
CASSIGMGTGTYEQYF
>medium-sized|TRBV15|15|TRBJ2-1|TRBD1
TGTGCCACCAGCAGCCGGGACAGCATTTACAATGAGCAGTTCTTC
CATSSRDSIYNEQFF
>many|TRBV2|18|TRBJ2-1|TRBD2
TGTGCCAGCACCCTACCCCTGGGACTAGCGGGGGGACGCTATGAGCAGTTCTTC
CASTLPLGLAGGRYEQFF
>few|TRBV4-1|16|TRBJ1-2|NA
TGCGCCAGCAGCCAAGATGCCCCCCAGAAACTCTATGGCTACACCTTC
CASSQDAPQKLYGYTF
>NA|TRBV12-3/TRBV12-4|15|TRBJ1-2|TRBD1
TGTGCCAGCAGTTTCCCGGGACAGGTTAACTATGGCTACACCTTC
CASSFPGQVNYGYTF
>NA|TRBV6-6|16|TRBJ1-5|NA
TGTGCCAGCAGTTACTCGAGGAGGGGAAACAATCAGCCCCAGCATTTT
CASSYSRRGNNQPQHF
>few|TRBV6-6|14|TRBJ1-5|TRBD1
TGTGCCAGCAGTTGGAGGCAGGGGGATCAGCCCCAGCATTTT
CASSWRQGDQPQHF
>many|TRBV11-2|11|TRBJ2-1|NA
TGTGCCAGCAGCTTTGCTGGTGAGCAGTTCTTC
CASSFAGEQFF
>many|TRBV11-1|18|TRBJ2-2|TRBD2
TGTGCCAGCAGCGTAGTGGCTAGCGGGGGCCGCGTGGTCGGGGAGCTGTTTTTT
CASSVVASGGRVVGELFF
>many|TRBV12-3/TRBV12-4|12|TRBJ1-1|NA
TGTGCCAGCAGTTCGGAGGCGCCCGAAGCTTTCTTT
CASSSEAPEAFF
>few|TRBV12-3/TRBV12-4|16|TRBJ2-3|NA
TGTGCCAGCAGTTTAGGAGGGAGATCGTCCACAGATACGCAGTATTTT
CASSLGGRSSTDTQYF
>many|TRBV6-6|15|TRBJ2-2|TRBD2
TGTGCCAGCAGTCCTGGGGGGGGGAACACCGGGGAGCTGTTTTTT
CASSPGGGNTGELFF
>many|TRBV18|15|TRBJ1-2|NA
TGTGCCAGCTCACCACCGTTAGCAGGGATAGGTGGCTACACCTTC
CASSPPLAGIGGYTF
>few|TRBV29-1|14|TRBJ2-1|NA
TGCAGCGTTGGTTCCAAGGGCGGGAACAATGAGCAGTTCTTC
CSVGSKGGNNEQFF
>many|TRBV6-2/TRBV6-3|12|TRBJ1-2|NA
TGTGCCAGCAGTTACGAACCGGATGGCTACACCTTC
CASSYEPDGYTF
>few|TRBV7-2|13|TRBJ1-6|NA
TGTGCCAGCAGCTTAGCGGGTACGACACCCCTCCACTTT
CASSLAGTTPLHF
>many|TRBV4-1|15|TRBJ1-2|NA
TGCGCCAGCAGCCAAGCGCTAAACTTGAACTATGGCTACACCTTC
CASSQALNLNYGYTF
>many|TRBV12-3/TRBV12-4|14|TRBJ2-1|NA
TGTGCCAGCAGTTTGGGGCGGGGATACAATGAGCAGTTCTTC
CASSLGRGYNEQFF
>many|TRBV25-1|13|TRBJ2-5|NA
TGTGCCAGTACGGACGGACCCCAAGAGACCCAGTACTTC
CASTDGPQETQYF
>many|TRBV2|12|TRBJ2-1|NA
TGTGCCAGCAGGGGTGAAGTCCTTGAGCAGTTCTTC
CASRGEVLEQFF
>few|TRBV7-8|16|TRBJ2-1|TRBD2
TGTGCCAGCAGCTTAGGGACTAGCGGGGGTCTAGAGTCTGAGTTCTTC
CASSLGTSGGLESEFF
>NA|TRBV9|16|TRBJ2-1|NA
TGTGCCAGCAGCCCCCGCGGCGCCGGGTCCTACAATGAGCAGTTCTTC
CASSPRGAGSYNEQFF
>few|TRBV19|12|TRBJ1-3|NA
TGTGCCAGTTCCTCCTCGCGAAACACCATATATTTT
CASSSSRNTIYF
>few|TRBV18|14|TRBJ1-1|NA
TGTGCCAGCTCACCACCGGTACGGGACACTGAAGCTTTCTTT
CASSPPVRDTEAFF
>NA|TRBV4-3|16|TRBJ1-4|NA
TGCGCCAGCAGCCAAGAAAGGGGCGCAACTAATGAAAAACTGTTTTTT
CASSQERGATNEKLFF